These 27 T cell receptor beta chains were sequenced from one sample in a study of blood T cell repertoires in COVID-19. Libraries were prepared by immunoSEQ multiplex PCR; TCRdb keeps only in-frame clonotypes and omits some of them. Among around 100,000 clones listed, just under 95% were seen once. The sequenced sample consisted of peripheral blood. Receptors originate from a man between 65 and 80 years old with acute or convalescent COVID-19.

The rearrangement links TRBV9 to TRBJ2-1, with TRBD1 matching over 7 bases. Germline V gene lookup returns CDR1 SGDLS and CDR2 YYNGEE. This CDR3 has 15 residues. With 4 bases clipped from V and 5 bases from J, the junction kept 9 bases outside the gene matches. This CDR3 reads CASSPRQGTNNEQFF. Written as DNA, the CDR3 is TGTGCCAGCAGCCCACGACAGGGTACTAACAATGAGCAGTTCTTC.

CDR3 nucleotides: TGTGCCAGCAGTGGGGGACAGGGGCTTCGCGAGCAGTACTTC. Its protein product is CASSGGQGLREQYF. The chain couples TRBV28 to TRBJ2-7, with 10 positions matching TRBD1. CDR3 length equals 14 residues. Germline trimming cut 5 bases from V and 6 bases from J; bases unmatched to any gene: 7. The germline gives CDR1 MDHEN, CDR2 SYDVKM.

The chain has TRBV19 and TRBJ1-2; maybe TRBD1 (5 bases). This CDR3 is 13 amino acids long. In germline, CDR1 is LNHDA, CDR2 SQIVND (reference sequence). Trimming pared 6 bases from V and 2 bases from J, leaving 10 bases between. The CDR3 region has the DNA TGTGCCAGTAGGAAGGAGGGGAACTATGGCTACACCTTC. Translation gives CASRKEGNYGYTF.

This clone is deemed medium-sized. V and J are TRBV5-1 and TRBJ2-2; TRBD1 aligns across 7 bases. The CDR3 is 15 amino acids. Germline trimming cut 3 bases from V and 1 base from J; bases unmatched to any gene: 3. Germline V gene lookup returns CDR1 SGHRS and CDR2 YFSETQ. The CDR3 loop reads CASSWTGLNTGELFF. The CDR3 DNA is TGCGCCAGCAGCTGGACAGGACTGAACACCGGGGAGCTGTTTTTT.

The rearrangement uses TRBV7-9 and TRBJ1-2; D is perhaps TRBD1 (5 bases). Germline V gene data show CDR1 as SEHNR and CDR2 as FQNEAQ (reference sequence). This CDR3 is built from 13 residues. V was trimmed by 1 base and J by 9 bases, leaving 12 bases between them. The CDR3 DNA reads as TGTGCCAGCAGCTTAGGGCAGGGTTGGCGCTACACCTTC. Encoded protein: CASSLGQGWRYTF.

CDR3: CASRGDSLNIQYF. In nucleotides, the CDR3 is TGTGCCAGCAGGGGGGACAGTCTAAACATTCAGTACTTC. The rearrangement joins TRBV6-5 to TRBJ2-4; 7 bases are a match to TRBD1. J lost 6 bases, V lost 6 bases, and 5 bases had no gene match. Germline CDR1 and CDR2: MNHEY and SVGAGI. The CDR3 totals 13 residues.

V gene TRBV30 combines with J gene TRBJ2-5; the match to TRBD2 covers 8 bases. Germline trimming cut 8 bases from V and 5 bases from J; bases unmatched to any gene: 4. Germline V gives CDR1 GTSNPN, CDR2 SVGIG (reference sequence). This CDR3 spans 11 amino acids. As DNA, the CDR3 is TGTGCCCGGGGGGGCTTGGAGACCCAGTACTTC. This gives the protein CARGGLETQYF.

This chain uses TRBV5-1 with TRBJ1-4; 7 bases line up with TRBD1. CDR3 size: 14 residues. Germline CDR1 reads SGHRS; CDR2 reads YFSETQ. The junction had 8 bases not matched to a gene; V was cut back by 4 bases and J by 8 bases. CDR3 nucleotide sequence: TGCGCCAGCAGCCCGAGGGGGCGCTTGGAAAAACTGTTTTTT. Amino acid sequence: CASSPRGRLEKLFF.

The chain couples TRBV18 to TRBJ1-2; 11 bases match TRBD1. With V trimmed by 2 bases and J by 3 bases, 2 bases remained unmatched. CDR3 length: 15 amino acids. Germline values: CDR1 KGHSH, CDR2 LQKENI. CDR3 sequence: CASSPRTGGDYGYTF. CDR3 nucleotides: TGTGCCAGCTCACCAAGGACAGGGGGCGACTATGGCTACACCTTC. Drawing the rest from reference TRBV18 and TRBJ1-2, the complete variable domain is NAGVMQNPRHLVRRRGQEARLRCSPMKGHSHVYWYRQLPEEGLKFMVYLQKENIIDESGMPKERFSAEFPKEGPSILRIQQVVRGDSAAYFCASSPRTGGDYGYTFGSGTRLTVV.

The chain uses TRBV7-2 and TRBJ1-2, with D perhaps matching TRBD1 (5 bases). V was cut by 1 base and J by 2 bases, with 14 bases left in between. Germline CDR1 and CDR2: SGHTA and FQGNSA. This CDR3 spans 16 amino acids. CDR3 DNA: TGTGCCAGCAGCTTAGAGGTTAGGAGGGGCAACTATGGCTACACCTTC. This codes for CASSLEVRRGNYGYTF.

The chain has TRBV1 and TRBJ1-4. TRBV1 is a pseudogene segment. The CDR3 is made up of 16 amino acids. CDR3 sequence (DNA): TGCACCAGCAGCCAAGAGGTTGCGGCGGTCAATGAAAAACTGTTTTTT. It is translated as CTSSQEVAAVNEKLFF.

The chain is built from TRBV10-3 and TRBJ2-3; TRBD2 aligns across 7 bases. Per the germline V gene, CDR1 is ENHRY and CDR2 is SYGVKD. The CDR3 sequence is 14 residues long. Germline trimming cut 8 bases from V and 4 bases from J; bases unmatched to any gene: 9. CDR3 nucleotides: TGTGCCATCTCCCCAGCGGGGAGGGCAGATACGCAGTATTTT. Its translation: CAISPAGRADTQYF.

The chain carries TRBV15 and TRBJ1-6, with 8 nucleotides matching TRBD1. The trim removed 0 bases at V and 9 bases at J, leaving 1 base unmatched. Germline loops: CDR1 LNHNV, CDR2 YYDKDF (reference sequence). The CDR3 consists of 14 residues. CDR3 sequence reads: CATSREQGGSPLHF. The CDR3 DNA sequence: TGTGCCACCAGCAGAGAACAGGGGGGTTCACCCCTCCACTTT.

CDR3: CASSRDRDEQYF. CDR3 in DNA: TGTGCCAGCAGCCGGGACAGAGACGAGCAGTACTTC. The chain links TRBV7-2 to TRBJ2-7; TRBD1 agrees at 7 bases. The CDR3 covers 12 residues. Per the germline V gene, CDR1 is SGHTA and CDR2 is FQGNSA. Germline trimming cut 5 bases from V and 5 bases from J; bases unmatched to any gene: 3. The whole variable domain, remainder taken from reference TRBV7-2 and TRBJ2-7, is GAGVSQSPSNKVTEKGKDVELRCDPISGHTALYWYRQSLGQGLEFLIYFQGNSAPDKSGLPSDRFSAERTGGSVSTLTIQRTQQEDSAVYLCASSRDRDEQYFGPGTRLTVT.

The chain is built from TRBV7-9 and TRBJ1-2; D unresolved. V lost 1 base and J lost 6, with 9 bases in between. The CDR3 has 13 amino acids. In germline, CDR1 is SEHNR, CDR2 FQNEAQ (reference sequence). Here the CDR3 DNA reads TGTGCCAGCAGCTTAGGGCCGGGAGATGGCTACACCTTC. It translates to CASSLGPGDGYTF.

For the CDR3, the DNA is TGTGCCTGGAGTGCGACAGGGAGCTCTGGAAACACCATATATTTT. The encoded protein is CAWSATGSSGNTIYF. The chain carries TRBV30 and TRBJ1-3; 7 bases agree with TRBD1. V shed 1 base and J 0 bases; nucleotides not matched to a gene: 3. Germline CDR1 and CDR2: GTSNPN and SVGIG (reference sequence). This CDR3 contains 15 residues.

The chain uses TRBV19 and TRBJ2-1; 14 bases are a match to TRBD2. CDR1 and CDR2 (germline): LNHDA, SQIVND (reference sequence). The CDR3 runs to 16 residues. The junction had 9 bases not matched to a gene; V was cut back by 6 bases and J by 8 bases. CDR3 residues: CASRRLAGGVSYEQFF. As DNA, the CDR3 is TGTGCCAGTAGGAGACTAGCGGGAGGGGTTAGCTATGAGCAGTTCTTC.

The V and J genes are TRBV27 and TRBJ1-1; D not resolved. V gave up 3 bases and J gave up 1 base, with 6 bases separating them. Germline CDR1 and CDR2: MNHEY and SMNVEV (reference sequence). This CDR3 region has 13 residues. Here the CDR3 DNA reads TGTGCCAGCAGTTTCCGAGAGAACACTGAAGCTTTCTTT. Its translation: CASSFRENTEAFF.

The chain combines TRBV4-1 with TRBJ2-7, with TRBD2 matching 7 bases. Germline assignment: CDR1 MGHRA and CDR2 YSYEKL. V dropped 1 base and J dropped 3; count of bases not matched to a gene: 9. The CDR3 is 16 amino acids. The DNA for the CDR3 is TGCGCCAGCAGCCAAGGTCTGCGGGGGACCTACTACGAGCAGTACTTC. It translates to CASSQGLRGTYYEQYF.

J is TRBJ1-4 and V is TRBV7-9, with TRBD1 identical over 12 bases. Germline CDR1 reads SEHNR; CDR2 reads FQNEAQ (reference sequence). The J segment lost 5 bases and the V segment lost 5 bases, leaving 9 bases of the junction unmatched. This CDR3 contains 17 residues. The CDR3 spells CASSPGTGGWGNEKLFF. The CDR3 coding sequence is TGTGCCAGCAGCCCTGGGACAGGGGGCTGGGGAAATGAAAAACTGTTTTTT.

V gene TRBV2 combines with J gene TRBJ2-6, with TRBD2 matching 9 bases. J was trimmed by 1 base and V by 10 bases; bases with no gene match: 5. The CDR3 consists of 15 residues. Germline assignment: CDR1 SNHLY and CDR2 FYNNEI. For the CDR3, the DNA is TGTGCCACCGCGGGAGGGAGTTCTGGGGCCAACGTCCTGACTTTC. Protein product: CATAGGSSGANVLTF.

This chain links TRBV19 with TRBJ1-5; D gene unclear. The length of the CDR3 is 13 residues. Germline CDR1 is LNHDA and CDR2 is SQIVND (reference sequence). The germline V and J ends were trimmed by 3 bases and 7 bases, with 10 bases remaining between them. The CDR3 protein is CASSMAGAQPQHF. The CDR3 DNA reads TGTGCCAGTAGTATGGCAGGTGCACAGCCCCAGCATTTT.

The chain uses TRBV28 and TRBJ1-2, with D possibly TRBD1 on 6 matching bases. Germline lookup yields CDR1 MDHEN and CDR2 SYDVKM. CDR3 length: 14 residues. Trimming removed 7 bases from V and 4 bases from J, with 16 bases in between. The CDR3 DNA reads as TGTGCCAGCACCCGGCAGGGGTCCTCCTATGGCTACACCTTC. Its protein product is CASTRQGSSYGYTF.

The V call is TRBV18, the J call TRBJ2-5; TRBD2 aligns across 9 bases. The germline V gene has CDR1 KGHSH and CDR2 LQKENI. J lost 1 base, V lost 2 bases, and 8 bases had no gene match. The CDR3 has 17 residues. The CDR3 DNA is TGTGCCAGCTCACCAATGGAGCGGGGGGTCTTCCAAGAGACCCAGTACTTC. As protein: CASSPMERGVFQETQYF. Filled out from reference TRBV18 and TRBJ2-5, the complete variable domain reads NAGVMQNPRHLVRRRGQEARLRCSPMKGHSHVYWYRQLPEEGLKFMVYLQKENIIDESGMPKERFSAEFPKEGPSILRIQQVVRGDSAAYFCASSPMERGVFQETQYFGPGTRLLVL.

The chain links TRBV9 to TRBJ1-2; no definite D call. Germline V lookup: CDR1 SGDLS, CDR2 YYNGEE. The V end lost 0 bases, the J end lost 3 bases, and 12 bases lay between the germline ends. This CDR3 comprises 15 residues. The CDR3 region has the DNA TGTGCCAGCAGCGTAGGTGCAGAGGGATACTATGGCTACACCTTC. This encodes CASSVGAEGYYGYTF.

This chain links TRBV7-2 with TRBJ2-2; D not resolved. V was trimmed by 6 bases and J by 6 bases, leaving 8 bases between them. The CDR3 covers 12 residues. Germline V gene sequence: CDR1 SGHTA, CDR2 FQGNSA. For the CDR3, the DNA is TGTGCCAGCAGACTCTCTCCCGGGGAGCTGTTTTTT. As protein: CASRLSPGELFF.

V and J are TRBV6-1 and TRBJ1-6; D might be TRBD1 (6 bases). Per the germline V gene, CDR1 is MNHNS and CDR2 is SASEGT. This CDR3 has 16 residues. Trimming removed 1 base from V and 7 bases from J, with 14 bases in between. The CDR3 DNA reads TGTGCCAGCAGTGAAGGAGGACAGCTTTCAAATTCACCCCTCCACTTT. Its protein is CASSEGGQLSNSPLHF.